This is a list of T cell receptor beta chains from one sample in a study of human T cells and chemical hapten exposure. TCRdb ran MiXCR on the RACE reads and lists one entry per CDR3 protein. The sample holds roughly 200,000 distinct CDR3 sequences, under 25% seen once. This specimen was whole blood, taken in connection with sensitization to the hapten diphenylcyclopropenone (DPC). The receptors derive from a woman aged 45-59 years with alopecia areata. Some clones in this sample may be carry-over from other donors' samples. CDR3s include the opening cysteine and the closing phenylalanine or tryptophan. D genes are given only for firm matches. Clone size is given for some rows only: seen once, a few or many times, or a class if the clone is expanded.

j_call | d_call | clone_size | v_call | cdr3_aa | cdr3_nt
TRBJ2-5 | - | few | TRBV7-3 | CASSWGRGGQETQYF | TGTGCCAGCAGCTGGGGTAGAGGGGGCCAAGAGACCCAGTACTTC
TRBJ2-6 | TRBD1 | many | TRBV4-2 | CASSPVGGQGTGGANVLTF | TGTGCCAGCAGCCCGGTCGGGGGACAGGGGACAGGCGGGGCCAACGTCCTGACTTTC
TRBJ2-2 | - | - | TRBV7-9 | CASSLAVPGTGELFF | TGTGCCAGCAGCTTAGCTGTCCCAGGCACCGGGGAGCTGTTTTTT
TRBJ1-3 | - | once | TRBV11-2 | CASRLPQPGNTIYF | TGTGCCAGCAGACTCCCACAGCCCGGAAACACCATATATTTT
TRBJ1-6 | - | few | TRBV7-9 | CASSLAGSSPLHF | TGTGCCAGCAGCCTAGCGGGTAGTTCACCCCTCCACTTT
TRBJ1-5 | - | many | TRBV12-3/TRBV12-4 | CASSWGFQPQHF | TGTGCCAGCAGTTGGGGGTTTCAGCCCCAGCATTTT
TRBJ2-7 | - | - | TRBV12-3/TRBV12-4 | CASSFGAARDVNEQYF | TGTGCCAGCAGTTTCGGCGCCGCCAGGGACGTCAACGAGCAGTACTTC
TRBJ1-1 | - | few | TRBV29-1 | CSVYPGPWNTEAFF | TGCAGCGTATATCCGGGACCATGGAACACTGAAGCTTTCTTT
TRBJ1-5 | - | - | TRBV4-1 | CASSQEYEGKRDQPQHF | TGCGCCAGCAGCCAAGAATATGAAGGGAAGAGGGATCAGCCCCAGCATTTT
TRBJ1-4 | - | - | TRBV25-1 | CASSPGRDGEKLFF | TGTGCCAGCAGTCCCGGCAGGGACGGTGAAAAACTGTTTTTT
TRBJ2-1 | TRBD2 | - | TRBV12-5 | CASGTSGRNGEQFF | TGTGCTAGTGGCACTAGCGGGAGGAACGGGGAGCAGTTCTTC
TRBJ2-3 | - | - | TRBV5-5 | CASSRDQYTDTQYF | TGTGCCAGCAGCCGGGACCAGTACACAGATACGCAGTATTTT
TRBJ2-2 | - | few | TRBV7-6 | CASSGALSNTGELFF | TGTGCCAGCAGCGGGGCTCTTTCGAACACCGGGGAGCTGTTTTTT
TRBJ2-1 | TRBD2 | few | TRBV20-1 | CSAEVLAGGGEQFF | TGCAGTGCTGAGGTTCTAGCGGGAGGGGGGGAGCAGTTCTTC
TRBJ2-5 | - | few | TRBV20-1 | CSATVSGETQYF | TGCAGTGCTACTGTCTCCGGGGAGACCCAGTACTTC
TRBJ2-2 | - | few | TRBV29-1 | CSAFGSTGELFF | TGCAGCGCCTTCGGATCCACCGGGGAGCTGTTTTTT
TRBJ2-3 | - | - | TRBV6-1 | CASSEVVDTQYF | TGTGCCAGCAGTGAAGTTGTAGATACGCAGTATTTT
TRBJ2-7 | - | many | TRBV5-6 | CASTLSLRSYEQYF | TGTGCCAGCACCCTAAGTCTGCGGAGCTACGAGCAGTACTTC
TRBJ2-3 | TRBD2 | - | TRBV28 | CASELAGTTDTQYF | TGTGCCAGTGAGTTAGCGGGTACCACAGATACGCAGTATTTT
TRBJ2-1 | TRBD2 | - | TRBV29-1 | CSVGTSFHNEQFF | TGCAGCGTGGGGACTAGCTTCCACAATGAGCAGTTCTTC
TRBJ1-1 | - | few | TRBV29-1 | CSVEDLRGVNTEAFF | TGCAGCGTTGAAGATCTCAGGGGCGTGAACACTGAAGCTTTCTTT
TRBJ2-5 | TRBD1 | - | TRBV20-1 | CSVGGVVGQGFRETQYF | TGCAGTGTCGGGGGTGTCGTAGGACAGGGTTTTCGAGAGACCCAGTACTTC
TRBJ2-1 | TRBD2 | - | TRBV20-1 | CSAREASGSSYNEQFF | TGCAGTGCTAGGGAAGCTAGCGGCTCTTCCTACAATGAGCAGTTCTTC
TRBJ2-1 | - | few | TRBV7-2 | CASSLGIQSVDYEQFF | TGTGCCAGCAGCTTAGGTATCCAGTCTGTTGACTATGAGCAGTTCTTC
TRBJ2-7 | TRBD2 | few | TRBV20-1 | CSARRTGGGGGYEQYF | TGCAGTGCTAGGAGGACGGGAGGGGGAGGGGGCTACGAGCAGTACTTC
TRBJ2-1 | - | few | TRBV20-1 | CSAPLRGPNEQFF | TGCAGTGCGCCCCTGCGCGGCCCCAATGAGCAGTTCTTC
TRBJ2-5 | - | - | TRBV10-1 | CASRGPPGTAINELETQYF | TGCGCCAGCAGGGGACCACCTGGAACAGCGATAAACGAATTGGAGACCCAGTACTTC
TRBJ2-7 | TRBD2 | - | TRBV20-1 | CSAETDIGRNEQYF | TGCAGTGCCGAAACCGACATCGGGAGGAACGAGCAGTACTTC
TRBJ1-1 | - | - | TRBV29-1 | CSVARGEGTEAFF | TGCAGCGTTGCCCGAGGGGAAGGCACTGAAGCTTTCTTT
TRBJ2-3 | - | - | TRBV27 | CASSLGGPSTDTQYF | TGTGCCAGCAGTTTAGGGGGGCCCAGCACAGATACGCAGTATTTT
TRBJ2-5 | TRBD2 | - | TRBV5-1 | CASSLLAGAEETQYF | TGCGCCAGCAGCTTACTAGCGGGAGCGGAAGAGACCCAGTACTTC
TRBJ1-1 | - | few | TRBV20-1 | CSARPRDLARTEAFF | TGCAGTGCTAGACCCCGTGACTTGGCGCGTACTGAAGCTTTCTTT
TRBJ2-7 | TRBD1 | - | TRBV20-1 | CSARTGSSYEQYF | TGCAGTGCGAGGACAGGGAGCTCCTACGAGCAGTACTTC
TRBJ2-6 | - | few | TRBV29-1 | CSVDGPGGGANVLTF | TGCAGCGTTGACGGCCCCGGCGGTGGGGCCAACGTCCTGACTTTC
TRBJ2-1 | - | many | TRBV27 | CASSRRGGEQFF | TGTGCCAGCAGCCGGAGGGGCGGTGAGCAGTTCTTC
TRBJ2-2 | - | - | TRBV27 | CASSLLDGTTGELFF | TGTGCCAGCAGTTTATTAGACGGAACGACCGGGGAGCTGTTTTTT
TRBJ1-1 | TRBD1 | - | TRBV10-3 | CAISFGTGGSNTEAFF | TGTGCCATCAGTTTTGGGACAGGGGGTTCGAACACTGAAGCTTTCTTT
TRBJ2-3 | TRBD2 | few | TRBV4-2 | CASSHPSSGGTDTQYF | TGTGCCAGCAGCCACCCCTCTAGCGGGGGCACAGATACGCAGTATTTT
TRBJ2-2 | - | many | TRBV3-1 | CASSHSDTGELFF | TGTGCCAGCAGCCATAGCGACACCGGGGAGCTGTTTTTT
TRBJ2-7 | TRBD2 | few | TRBV9 | CASSTHTSAIAYEQYF | TGTGCCAGCAGCACCCATACTAGCGCAATTGCCTACGAGCAGTACTTC
TRBJ2-3 | - | - | TRBV7-8 | CATGPTDTQYF | TGTGCCACAGGGCCCACAGATACGCAGTATTTT
TRBJ2-3 | - | - | TRBV6-1 | CASTPTRTSDTQYF | TGTGCCAGCACCCCGACTAGGACGTCAGATACGCAGTATTTT
TRBJ2-7 | - | few | TRBV2 | CASTGSPSGEQYF | TGTGCCAGCACGGGCAGCCCCTCAGGCGAGCAGTACTTC
TRBJ1-4 | TRBD1 | few | TRBV7-2 | CASSRDRGPLVNEKLFF | TGTGCCAGCAGCCGGGACAGAGGGCCTCTCGTTAATGAAAAACTGTTTTTT
TRBJ2-3 | TRBD2 | once | TRBV11-2 | CASSPKTSGSWGITDTQYF | TGTGCCAGCAGCCCGAAGACTAGCGGGAGTTGGGGCATCACAGATACGCAGTATTTT
TRBJ2-7 | - | - | TRBV27 | CASSLNPYEQYF | TGTGCCAGCAGTTTAAACCCCTACGAGCAGTACTTC
TRBJ2-5 | TRBD1 | - | TRBV5-1 | CASSLAETGKETQYF | TGCGCCAGCAGCTTGGCCGAGACAGGGAAAGAGACCCAGTACTTC
TRBJ2-3 | - | few | TRBV15 | CATSRDQARDTQYF | TGTGCCACCAGCAGAGATCAAGCGCGCGATACGCAGTATTTT
TRBJ2-7 | TRBD2 | - | TRBV12-3/TRBV12-4 | CASSPQRGGQYF | TGTGCCAGCAGTCCCCAGCGGGGGGGGCAGTACTTC
TRBJ2-2 | TRBD1 | - | TRBV12-3/TRBV12-4 | CASSPWDRGNTGELFF | TGTGCCAGCAGTCCATGGGACAGGGGGAACACCGGGGAGCTGTTTTTT
TRBJ2-1 | TRBD2 | few | TRBV20-1 | CSARLAGLLSHEQFF | TGCAGTGCTAGACTAGCGGGACTCCTGTCCCATGAGCAGTTCTTC